Listed below are T cell receptor beta chains from one sample, sequenced in a study of shared clonotypes between healthy human individuals. The assay was immunoSEQ multiplex PCR, and TCRdb's table has in-frame clones only and misses some. The table shows 2.3 million or so clones, with over 85% occurring only once. The specimen was naive CD4+ T cells from PBMCs. The receptors derive from a man aged 18 to 29 in good health. Some clones in this sample may be carry-over from other donors' samples. Both conserved end residues are part of each CDR3. The D gene is left open where the match is weak.

D | J | V | DNA | CDR3
NA | TRBJ2-1 | TRBV7-9 | TGTGCCAGCGGGTCAGTCTACAATGAGCAGTTCTTC | CASGSVYNEQFF
NA | TRBJ2-1 | TRBV7-8 | TGTGCCAGCAGCTCTTTGGGAGGTTCCTACAATGAGCAGTTCTTC | CASSSLGGSYNEQFF
NA | TRBJ2-5 | TRBV11-2 | TGTGCCAGCAGCTTATCTTATCGGAGGGATAGGGAGACCCAGTACTTC | CASSLSYRRDRETQYF
TRBD1 | TRBJ2-5 | TRBV27 | TGTGCCAGCAGTCCAGGGGGTACGAAGACCCAGTACTTC | CASSPGGTKTQYF
NA | TRBJ2-7 | TRBV2 | TGTGCCAGCACCCCTAAACGGGACGGCTACGAGCAGTACTTC | CASTPKRDGYEQYF
NA | TRBJ1-2 | TRBV7-3 | TGTGCCAGCAGCTTAACGGGCGGGGCCCACTATGGCTACACCTTC | CASSLTGGAHYGYTF
TRBD2 | TRBJ2-1 | TRBV5-4 | TGTGCCAGCAGCTTGGGACTAGCGGGAGTCGGTGAGCAGTTCTTC | CASSLGLAGVGEQFF
NA | TRBJ2-3 | TRBV5-4 | TGTGCCAGCAGCTTGGAGAGGGGCACAGATACGCAGTATTTT | CASSLERGTDTQYF
NA | TRBJ2-2 | TRBV7-2 | TGTGCCAGCAGCTTAGGAGTCCAGAACACCGGGGAGCTGTTTTTT | CASSLGVQNTGELFF
TRBD1 | TRBJ2-1 | TRBV6-6 | TGTGCCAGCAGTTGGGGACAGGGGCAAAACAATGAGCAGTTCTTC | CASSWGQGQNNEQFF
NA | TRBJ1-2 | TRBV14 | TGTGCCAGCAGCCAACCAACCGGGACATCACGTTCCTATGGCTACACCTTC | CASSQPTGTSRSYGYTF